This entry concerns a single TCR beta chain. Its antigen is unknown. The sample comes from a study of post-analysis software for immune sequencing data. Study in general: Patients had relapsing-remitting, secondary progressive or progressive-relapsing multiple sclerosis; some lacked subtype. Study conclusions and caveats: The study found significantly lower normalized Chao1 diversity in multiple sclerosis patients than in controls. Samples sharing a preparation batch grouped tightly together when assessed by F measure. A few TRBV segments (TRBV5-6, TRBV5-1 and TRBV20-1 among them) occurred more frequently in patients than in controls.

Each TCR beta cDNA library carried unique molecular identifiers. Researchers reported 400,000 to 550,000 cDNA molecules coming from roughly 1 to 10 million T cells. TCRdb reprocessed the PCR reads with MiXCR, giving one entry per CDR3 protein. This sample yields roughly 730,000 distinct CDR3 sequences, of which roughly 30% are seen a single time; approximately 0.55% belongs to the top ten. CDR1 and CDR2 (germline): LNHNV, YYDKDF (reference sequence). V lost 5 bases, J lost 6 bases, and 4 bases stayed unmatched. CDR3 length equals 15 residues. The sample consisted of blood. V usage is TRBV15 and J usage is TRBJ2-3; 14 bases agree with TRBD2. This TCR was recovered from a girl aged 10-17 years with multiple sclerosis. The CDR3 reads CATSPGLAGDDTQYF. The CDR3 nucleotides read TGTGCCACCAGCCCGGGACTAGCGGGAGATGATACGCAGTATTTT.